Listed below are T cell receptor beta chains from one sample, sequenced in a study of vaccination effects on CD4 cells after COVID-19. Clones were sequenced by immunoSEQ multiplex PCR, and TCRdb holds only the in-frame ones, with some missing. Here the sample spans 30,000 to 45,000 clones, 70% to 85% being singletons. The antigens these receptors bind are not known. The material was CD4+ T cells from PBMCs cultured with HCoV-NL63 spike peptides, obtained after COVID-19 vaccination. These receptors were collected from a human donor who received a COVID-19 vaccine. Some clones in this sample may be carry-over from other donors' samples. The CDR3 runs from the conserved cysteine through the conserved F or W. Each record gives: D gene, V gene, CDR3 length, clone size, J gene, CDR3 protein, CDR3 DNA. The D gene is left open where the match is weak. Part of the rows lack a size; the others show once, few, many or a class for expanded clones.

D gene: TRBD1; V gene: TRBV13; CDR3 length: 16; clone size: NA; J gene: TRBJ2-5; CDR3 protein: CASSSPSTTGEKTQYF; CDR3 DNA: TGTGCCAGCAGCTCGCCCTCCACGACAGGGGAGAAGACCCAGTACTTC
D gene: NA; V gene: TRBV28; CDR3 length: 14; clone size: NA; J gene: TRBJ1-1; CDR3 protein: CASSLRGGNTEAFF; CDR3 DNA: TGTGCCAGCAGTTTACGGGGCGGAAACACTGAAGCTTTCTTT
D gene: NA; V gene: TRBV6-2/TRBV6-3; CDR3 length: 15; clone size: NA; J gene: TRBJ2-6; CDR3 protein: CASSYGGVGANVLTF; CDR3 DNA: TGTGCCAGCAGTTACGGGGGCGTGGGGGCCAACGTCCTGACTTTC
D gene: TRBD1; V gene: TRBV4-1; CDR3 length: 16; clone size: NA; J gene: TRBJ2-1; CDR3 protein: CASSLLWDSATNEQFF; CDR3 DNA: TGCGCCAGCAGCCTACTATGGGACAGTGCAACCAATGAGCAGTTCTTC
D gene: NA; V gene: TRBV7-2; CDR3 length: 16; clone size: NA; J gene: TRBJ2-6; CDR3 protein: CASSLVGGTGANVLTF; CDR3 DNA: TGTGCCAGCAGCTTAGTGGGCGGAACTGGGGCCAACGTCCTGACTTTC
D gene: NA; V gene: TRBV29-1; CDR3 length: 13; clone size: few; J gene: TRBJ2-5; CDR3 protein: CSVEAGRKETQYF; CDR3 DNA: TGCAGCGTTGAAGCTGGGAGGAAAGAGACCCAGTACTTC
D gene: NA; V gene: TRBV25-1; CDR3 length: 15; clone size: NA; J gene: TRBJ1-2; CDR3 protein: CASSELGGPSWGYTF; CDR3 DNA: TGTGCCAGCAGTGAATTGGGCGGGCCGTCCTGGGGCTACACCTTC
D gene: NA; V gene: TRBV29-1; CDR3 length: 16; clone size: NA; J gene: TRBJ2-3; CDR3 protein: CSVEGQPGLGTDTQYF; CDR3 DNA: TGCAGCGTTGAAGGGCAACCGGGATTAGGGACAGATACGCAGTATTTT
D gene: NA; V gene: TRBV19; CDR3 length: 14; clone size: NA; J gene: TRBJ2-1; CDR3 protein: CASSIAASLNEQFF; CDR3 DNA: TGTGCCAGTAGTATAGCGGCTAGTCTCAATGAGCAGTTCTTC
D gene: NA; V gene: TRBV30; CDR3 length: 13; clone size: NA; J gene: TRBJ1-1; CDR3 protein: CAWRYTENTEAFF; CDR3 DNA: TGTGCCTGGCGTTATACGGAGAACACTGAAGCTTTCTTT
D gene: NA; V gene: TRBV7-2; CDR3 length: 15; clone size: NA; J gene: TRBJ1-3; CDR3 protein: CASSFGWGSGNTIYF; CDR3 DNA: TGTGCCAGCAGCTTCGGTTGGGGCTCTGGAAACACCATATATTTT
D gene: TRBD1; V gene: TRBV14; CDR3 length: 21; clone size: NA; J gene: TRBJ2-2; CDR3 protein: CASSQEGKRTGGVANTGELFF; CDR3 DNA: TGTGCCAGCAGCCAAGAGGGAAAAAGGACAGGGGGTGTTGCGAACACCGGGGAGCTGTTTTTT
D gene: NA; V gene: TRBV3-1/TRBV3-2; CDR3 length: 15; clone size: NA; J gene: TRBJ1-4; CDR3 protein: CASSQRGQRNEKLFF; CDR3 DNA: TGTGCCAGCAGCCAACGGGGACAACGTAATGAAAAACTGTTTTTT
D gene: NA; V gene: TRBV18; CDR3 length: 15; clone size: NA; J gene: TRBJ1-3; CDR3 protein: CASSPIGEFGNTIYF; CDR3 DNA: TGTGCCAGCTCACCAATAGGGGAATTTGGAAACACCATATATTTT
D gene: TRBD1; V gene: TRBV5-4; CDR3 length: 14; clone size: NA; J gene: TRBJ1-1; CDR3 protein: CASSLAGGNTEAFF; CDR3 DNA: TGTGCCAGCAGCTTGGCAGGGGGCAACACTGAAGCTTTCTTT
D gene: NA; V gene: TRBV6-5; CDR3 length: 15; clone size: few; J gene: TRBJ1-2; CDR3 protein: CASSYSPDLDYGYTF; CDR3 DNA: TGTGCCAGCAGTTACTCCCCGGACTTGGACTATGGCTACACCTTC
D gene: NA; V gene: TRBV11-2; CDR3 length: 16; clone size: NA; J gene: TRBJ2-6; CDR3 protein: CASSLGVGLGANVLTF; CDR3 DNA: TGTGCCAGCAGCTTAGGGGTGGGCCTCGGGGCCAACGTCCTGACTTTC
D gene: TRBD2; V gene: TRBV6-5; CDR3 length: 15; clone size: NA; J gene: TRBJ2-1; CDR3 protein: CASSQSGGARNEQFF; CDR3 DNA: TGTGCCAGCAGTCAAAGCGGGGGGGCCCGGAATGAGCAGTTCTTC
D gene: NA; V gene: TRBV29-1; CDR3 length: 13; clone size: NA; J gene: TRBJ1-2; CDR3 protein: CSAGDTFNYGYTF; CDR3 DNA: TGCAGCGCCGGGGACACGTTTAACTATGGCTACACCTTC
D gene: NA; V gene: TRBV10-1; CDR3 length: 12; clone size: NA; J gene: TRBJ1-5; CDR3 protein: CASSETNQPQHF; CDR3 DNA: TGCGCCAGCAGTGAGACCAATCAGCCCCAGCATTTT
D gene: NA; V gene: TRBV6-6; CDR3 length: 12; clone size: NA; J gene: TRBJ1-6; CDR3 protein: CASSYSIDPLHF; CDR3 DNA: TGTGCCAGCAGTTACTCTATCGATCCCCTCCACTTT
D gene: TRBD2; V gene: TRBV25-1; CDR3 length: 13; clone size: once; J gene: TRBJ2-5; CDR3 protein: CASQGLASETQYF; CDR3 DNA: TGTGCCAGCCAGGGACTAGCTTCTGAGACCCAGTACTTC
D gene: TRBD1; V gene: TRBV7-2; CDR3 length: 15; clone size: NA; J gene: TRBJ2-5; CDR3 protein: CASSLDRGVQETQYF; CDR3 DNA: TGTGCCAGCAGCTTAGACAGGGGTGTTCAAGAGACCCAGTACTTC
D gene: TRBD1; V gene: TRBV28; CDR3 length: 16; clone size: NA; J gene: TRBJ1-2; CDR3 protein: CASSSSQGGQGYGYTF; CDR3 DNA: TGTGCCAGCAGTTCGTCTCAGGGGGGGCAGGGCTATGGCTACACCTTC
D gene: NA; V gene: TRBV12-3/TRBV12-4; CDR3 length: 11; clone size: NA; J gene: TRBJ2-5; CDR3 protein: CASSLGETQYF; CDR3 DNA: TGTGCCAGCAGTTTGGGAGAGACCCAGTACTTC
D gene: NA; V gene: TRBV30; CDR3 length: 14; clone size: NA; J gene: TRBJ1-1; CDR3 protein: CAWSQGVMNTEAFF; CDR3 DNA: TGTGCCTGGAGCCAGGGAGTTATGAACACTGAAGCTTTCTTT
D gene: NA; V gene: TRBV7-2; CDR3 length: 15; clone size: NA; J gene: TRBJ2-5; CDR3 protein: CASSLDRGIQETQYF; CDR3 DNA: TGTGCCAGCAGCTTAGATCGGGGTATACAAGAGACCCAGTACTTC
D gene: NA; V gene: TRBV19; CDR3 length: 14; clone size: NA; J gene: TRBJ1-1; CDR3 protein: CASSIEGPRTEAFF; CDR3 DNA: TGTGCCAGTAGTATAGAGGGTCCAAGAACTGAAGCTTTCTTT
D gene: NA; V gene: TRBV7-3; CDR3 length: 14; clone size: NA; J gene: TRBJ2-2; CDR3 protein: CASSLTGVTGELFF; CDR3 DNA: TGTGCCAGCAGCTTAACCGGAGTCACCGGGGAGCTGTTTTTT
D gene: NA; V gene: TRBV20-1; CDR3 length: 11; clone size: NA; J gene: TRBJ1-1; CDR3 protein: CSASHNTEAFF; CDR3 DNA: TGCAGTGCTAGTCACAACACTGAAGCTTTCTTT
D gene: NA; V gene: TRBV6-6; CDR3 length: 15; clone size: few; J gene: TRBJ1-2; CDR3 protein: CASRDRPGVNYGYTF; CDR3 DNA: TGTGCCAGCAGGGATAGACCGGGAGTTAACTATGGCTACACCTTC
D gene: TRBD2; V gene: TRBV5-1; CDR3 length: 15; clone size: NA; J gene: TRBJ2-3; CDR3 protein: CASQGLAGAPDTQYF; CDR3 DNA: TGCGCCAGCCAGGGACTAGCGGGGGCCCCAGATACGCAGTATTTT
D gene: NA; V gene: TRBV5-1; CDR3 length: 15; clone size: NA; J gene: TRBJ2-2; CDR3 protein: CASSQVSGVTGELFF; CDR3 DNA: TGCGCCAGCAGCCAAGTCTCAGGGGTGACCGGGGAGCTGTTTTTT
D gene: NA; V gene: TRBV10-2; CDR3 length: 14; clone size: NA; J gene: TRBJ2-2; CDR3 protein: CASGWTLNTGELFF; CDR3 DNA: TGCGCCAGCGGGTGGACATTGAACACCGGGGAGCTGTTTTTT
D gene: TRBD1; V gene: TRBV30; CDR3 length: 13; clone size: NA; J gene: TRBJ1-1; CDR3 protein: CAWSEDRVGEAFF; CDR3 DNA: TGTGCCTGGAGTGAGGACAGGGTCGGTGAAGCTTTCTTT
D gene: TRBD2; V gene: TRBV2; CDR3 length: 14; clone size: NA; J gene: TRBJ2-5; CDR3 protein: CASRDRTSLETQYF; CDR3 DNA: TGTGCCAGCAGAGACAGGACTAGCCTTGAGACCCAGTACTTC
D gene: NA; V gene: TRBV1; CDR3 length: 13; clone size: NA; J gene: TRBJ1-1; CDR3 protein: CTSSQDVRTEAFF; CDR3 DNA: TGCACCAGCAGCCAAGATGTCCGCACTGAAGCTTTCTTT
D gene: NA; V gene: TRBV20-1; CDR3 length: 10; clone size: few; J gene: TRBJ1-6; CDR3 protein: CSARDSPLHF; CDR3 DNA: TGCAGTGCTAGGGATTCACCCCTCCACTTT
D gene: NA; V gene: TRBV12-3/TRBV12-4; CDR3 length: 13; clone size: once; J gene: TRBJ2-2; CDR3 protein: CASNQGSTGELFF; CDR3 DNA: TGTGCCAGCAATCAGGGTTCCACCGGGGAGCTGTTTTTT
D gene: TRBD1; V gene: TRBV18; CDR3 length: 16; clone size: NA; J gene: TRBJ2-3; CDR3 protein: CASSPTGGHVTDTQYF; CDR3 DNA: TGTGCCAGCTCACCGACAGGGGGCCACGTCACAGATACGCAGTATTTT
D gene: TRBD1; V gene: TRBV24-1; CDR3 length: 15; clone size: NA; J gene: TRBJ2-3; CDR3 protein: CATSEPTGSPDTQYF; CDR3 DNA: TGTGCCACCAGTGAACCGACAGGGAGCCCAGATACGCAGTATTTT
D gene: TRBD1; V gene: TRBV6-5; CDR3 length: 15; clone size: few; J gene: TRBJ2-2; CDR3 protein: CATTMGTGWTGELFF; CDR3 DNA: TGTGCCACTACAATGGGGACAGGGTGGACCGGGGAGCTGTTTTTT
D gene: NA; V gene: TRBV12-3/TRBV12-4; CDR3 length: 12; clone size: NA; J gene: TRBJ2-1; CDR3 protein: CATARVRDEQFF; CDR3 DNA: TGTGCCACCGCGAGGGTAAGGGATGAGCAGTTCTTC
D gene: NA; V gene: TRBV20-1; CDR3 length: 11; clone size: few; J gene: TRBJ2-1; CDR3 protein: CSARAYNEQFF; CDR3 DNA: TGCAGTGCTAGAGCCTACAATGAGCAGTTCTTC
D gene: NA; V gene: TRBV2; CDR3 length: 13; clone size: NA; J gene: TRBJ1-1; CDR3 protein: CASNLPGPTEAFF; CDR3 DNA: TGTGCCAGCAACCTACCGGGGCCCACTGAAGCTTTCTTT